The sequence of this T cell receptor beta chain was determined in a study of blood T cell repertoires in COVID-19. CDR3 length equals 12 residues. V lost 8 bases and J 7 bases, leaving 15 bases between the germline ends. From germline, CDR1 is SQVTM and CDR2 ANQGSEA. Clones were sequenced by immunoSEQ multiplex PCR, and TCRdb holds only the in-frame ones, with some missing. The repertoire holds roughly 72,000 clones, with 88% as singletons. Material for sequencing was peripheral blood. The chain joins TRBV29-1 to TRBJ2-1, with D maybe TRBD2 (7 bases). The receptor was isolated from a human donor in a cohort sampled during active COVID-19. CDR3 protein: CSHGGAGNEQFF. DNA for the CDR3: TGCAGCCATGGGGGGGCGGGTAATGAGCAGTTCTTC.